Included here is one T cell receptor beta chain sequence, with context. The sample is drawn from a study of blood T cell repertoires in COVID-19. Grouping used clinical history reported by participants in a survey and questionnaire. The repertoire was sequenced with immunoSEQ multiplex PCR; TCRdb's copy has only in-frame clones and lacks some. The table lists under 150,000 clones, roughly 87% of them singletons. After removal of 5 bases from V and 6 bases from J, the junction contained 10 bases not matched to a gene. This CDR3 has 15 residues. Germline V gives CDR1 LNHDA, CDR2 SQIVND (reference sequence).

The clonotype was recovered from a man younger than 45 who had recovered from COVID-19. The rearrangement uses TRBV19 and TRBJ2-3; 8 nucleotides match TRBD2. Sequenced: PBMCs or T cells enriched from blood (not recorded which). CDR3 in amino acids: CASSAQSGRSDTQYF. CDR3 DNA sequence: TGTGCCAGTAGTGCCCAAAGCGGGAGATCCGATACGCAGTATTTT.